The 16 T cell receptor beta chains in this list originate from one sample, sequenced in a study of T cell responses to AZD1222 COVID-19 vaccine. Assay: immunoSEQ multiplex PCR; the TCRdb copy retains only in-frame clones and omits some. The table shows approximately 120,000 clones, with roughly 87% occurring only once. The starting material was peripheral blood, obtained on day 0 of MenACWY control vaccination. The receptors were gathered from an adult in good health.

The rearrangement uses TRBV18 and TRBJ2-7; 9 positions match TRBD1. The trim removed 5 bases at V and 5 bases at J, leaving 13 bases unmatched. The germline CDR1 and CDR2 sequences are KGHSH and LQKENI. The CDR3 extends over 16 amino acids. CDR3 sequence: CASSTRTGGGGNEQYV. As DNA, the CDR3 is TGTGCCAGCTCAACCCGAACAGGGGGCGGAGGGAACGAGCAGTACGTC.

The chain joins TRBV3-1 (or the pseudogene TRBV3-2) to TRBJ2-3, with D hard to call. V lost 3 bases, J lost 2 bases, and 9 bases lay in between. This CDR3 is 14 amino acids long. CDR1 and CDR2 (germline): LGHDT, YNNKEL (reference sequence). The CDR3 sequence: CASSQSFLTDTQYF. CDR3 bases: TGTGCCAGCAGCCAGTCATTCCTCACAGATACGCAGTATTTT.

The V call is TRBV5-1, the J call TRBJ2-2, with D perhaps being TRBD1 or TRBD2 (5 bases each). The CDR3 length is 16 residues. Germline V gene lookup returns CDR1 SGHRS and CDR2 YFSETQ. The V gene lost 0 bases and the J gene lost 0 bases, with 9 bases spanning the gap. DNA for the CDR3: TGCGCCAGCAGCTTGGGGGGGACCGCGAACACCGGGGAGCTGTTTTTT. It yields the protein CASSLGGTANTGELFF.

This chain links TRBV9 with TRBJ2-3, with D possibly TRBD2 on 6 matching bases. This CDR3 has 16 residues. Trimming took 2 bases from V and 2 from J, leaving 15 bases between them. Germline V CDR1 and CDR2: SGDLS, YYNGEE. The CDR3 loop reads CASSVGGAGYTDTQYF. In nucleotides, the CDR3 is TGTGCCAGCAGCGTTGGTGGGGCGGGATACACAGATACGCAGTATTTT.

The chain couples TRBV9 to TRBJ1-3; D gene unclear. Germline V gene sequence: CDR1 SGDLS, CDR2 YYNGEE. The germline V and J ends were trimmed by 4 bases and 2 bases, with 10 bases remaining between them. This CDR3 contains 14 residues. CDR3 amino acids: CASSPGGTGNTIYF. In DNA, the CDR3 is TGTGCCAGCAGCCCCGGAGGAACTGGAAACACCATATATTTT.

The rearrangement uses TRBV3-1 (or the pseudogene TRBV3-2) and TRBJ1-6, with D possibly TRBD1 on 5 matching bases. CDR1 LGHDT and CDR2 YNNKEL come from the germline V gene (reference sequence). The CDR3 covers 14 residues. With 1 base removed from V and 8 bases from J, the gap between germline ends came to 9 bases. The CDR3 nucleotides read TGTGCCAGCAGCCAAGGCAGGGAGGATTCACCCCTCCACTTT. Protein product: CASSQGREDSPLHF.

Here the CDR3 DNA reads TGTGCCAGCAGCCCCCGGACAGGGGGCGCGAACTATGGCTACACCTTC. Protein: CASSPRTGGANYGYTF. V usage is TRBV27 and J usage is TRBJ1-2; 11 bases fit TRBD1. The V gene end was trimmed by 6 bases and the J gene end by 2 bases; junction bases not matched to a gene: 8. CDR1 is MNHEY and CDR2 is SMNVEV in the germline V gene (reference sequence). The CDR3 loop spans 16 amino acids.

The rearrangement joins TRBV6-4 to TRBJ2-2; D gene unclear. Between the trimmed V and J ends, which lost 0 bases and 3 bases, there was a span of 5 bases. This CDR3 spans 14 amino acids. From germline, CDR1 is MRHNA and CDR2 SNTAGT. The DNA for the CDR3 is TGTGCCAGCAGTGACTCGGTGGACACCGGGGAGCTGTTTTTT. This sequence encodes CASSDSVDTGELFF.

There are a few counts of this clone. This CDR3 is CASSNNRVSSYNEQFF. CDR3 bases: TGTGCCAGCAGTAACAACAGGGTTAGCTCCTACAATGAGCAGTTCTTC. This chain uses TRBV7-9 with TRBJ2-1, with a tentative D call TRBD1 (6 bases). Trimming stripped 6 bases from V and 0 bases from J, with 15 bases between. CDR1 and CDR2 from the germline V gene are SEHNR and FQNEAQ (reference sequence). CDR3 size: 16 residues.

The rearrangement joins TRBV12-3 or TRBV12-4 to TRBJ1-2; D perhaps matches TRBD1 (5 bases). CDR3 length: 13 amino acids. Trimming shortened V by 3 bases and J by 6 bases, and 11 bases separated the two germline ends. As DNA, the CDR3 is TGTGCCAGCAGTTTCTTCGCGGGGGATGGCTACACCTTC. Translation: CASSFFAGDGYTF.

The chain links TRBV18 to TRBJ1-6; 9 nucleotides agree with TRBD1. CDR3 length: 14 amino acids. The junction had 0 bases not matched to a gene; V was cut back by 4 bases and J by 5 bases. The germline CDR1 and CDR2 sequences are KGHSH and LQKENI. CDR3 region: CASSRDRDNSPLHF. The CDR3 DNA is TGTGCCAGCTCACGGGACAGGGATAATTCACCCCTCCACTTT. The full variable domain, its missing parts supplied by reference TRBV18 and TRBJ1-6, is NAGVMQNPRHLVRRRGQEARLRCSPMKGHSHVYWYRQLPEEGLKFMVYLQKENIIDESGMPKERFSAEFPKEGPSILRIQQVVRGDSAAYFCASSRDRDNSPLHFGNGTRLTVT.

The CDR3 sequence is CASSQGIAGVPGTGELFF. CDR3 coding DNA: TGTGCCAGCAGCCAAGGAATAGCGGGAGTACCGGGCACCGGGGAGCTGTTTTTT. V gene TRBV3-1 (or the pseudogene TRBV3-2) combines with J gene TRBJ2-2, with 9 bases aligning to TRBD2. The length of the CDR3 is 18 residues. J was trimmed by 4 bases and V by 1 base; bases with no gene match: 10. In germline, CDR1 is LGHDT, CDR2 YNNKEL (reference sequence).

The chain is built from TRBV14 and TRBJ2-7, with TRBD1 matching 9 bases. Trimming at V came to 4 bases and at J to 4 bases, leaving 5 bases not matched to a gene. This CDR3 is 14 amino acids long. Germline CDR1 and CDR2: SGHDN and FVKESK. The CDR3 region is CASSLGQGSYEQYF. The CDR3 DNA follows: TGTGCCAGCAGCCTGGGACAGGGATCGTACGAGCAGTACTTC.

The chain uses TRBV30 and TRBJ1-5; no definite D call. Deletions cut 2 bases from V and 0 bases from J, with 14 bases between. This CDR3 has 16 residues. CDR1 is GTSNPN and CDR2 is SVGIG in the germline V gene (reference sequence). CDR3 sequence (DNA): TGTGCCTGGAGTAGCAGTACTAGTTATAGCAATCAGCCCCAGCATTTT. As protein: CAWSSSTSYSNQPQHF.

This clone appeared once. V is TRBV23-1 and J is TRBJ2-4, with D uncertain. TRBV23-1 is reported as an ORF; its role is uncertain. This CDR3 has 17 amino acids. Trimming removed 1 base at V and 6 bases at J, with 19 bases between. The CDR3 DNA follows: TGCGCCAGCAGTCAATATCCGAGGATGTTATTGCCAAACATTCAGTACTTC. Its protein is CASSQYPRMLLPNIQYF.

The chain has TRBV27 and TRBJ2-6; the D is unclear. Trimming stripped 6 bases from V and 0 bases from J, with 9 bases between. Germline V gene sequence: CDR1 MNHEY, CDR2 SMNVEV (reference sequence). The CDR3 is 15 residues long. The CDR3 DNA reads TGTGCCAGCAGAAAGACCGACTCTGGGGCCAACGTCCTGACTTTC. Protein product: CASRKTDSGANVLTF.